A single sample gave rise to the 25 T cell receptor beta chains below, sequenced in a study of blood T cell repertoires in COVID-19. Sequenced by immunoSEQ multiplex PCR; TCRdb stores in-frame clones only, minus some. The sample yields over 55,000 clones, 65% to 90% seen once. The material sequenced was peripheral blood. These receptors were collected from a man aged 45-65 years with COVID-19, enrolled during active disease.

The rearrangement links TRBV6-5 to TRBJ1-5; TRBD1 matches 8 bases. CDR1 is MNHEY, CDR2 SVGAGI, per germline. The CDR3 has 15 amino acids. Trimming at V came to 6 bases and at J to 2 bases, leaving 6 bases not matched to a gene. The CDR3 loop is CASRTAGGGNQPQHF. CDR3 coding DNA: TGTGCCAGCAGGACAGCAGGGGGCGGCAATCAGCCCCAGCATTTT.

This clone was seen a single time. This rearrangement joins TRBV7-2 to TRBJ1-1, with 9 nucleotides matching TRBD1. CDR3 length equals 14 residues. V lost 4 bases to trimming and J lost 1 base; unmatched junction nucleotides: 1. Germline CDR1 is SGHTA and CDR2 is FQGNSA. The CDR3 loop is CASSWGQGNTEAFF. In DNA, the CDR3 is TGTGCCAGCAGCTGGGGACAGGGGAACACTGAAGCTTTCTTT.

V gene TRBV19 combines with J gene TRBJ1-5; no clear D gene. CDR1 and CDR2 (germline): LNHDA, SQIVND (reference sequence). The V gene lost 1 base and the J gene lost 6 bases, with 13 bases spanning the gap. This CDR3 is 15 amino acids long. DNA for the CDR3: TGTGCCAGTAGTATAGTTGAGGGCGGGCGTCAGCCCCAGCATTTT. This gives the protein CASSIVEGGRQPQHF.

The rearrangement joins TRBV28 to TRBJ2-5; TRBD1 matches at 8 bases. V lost 3 bases to trimming and J lost 4 bases; unmatched junction nucleotides: 4. The CDR3 sequence is 14 residues long. CDR1 MDHEN and CDR2 SYDVKM come from the germline V gene. CDR3 in amino acids: CASSFRGLVETQYF. The CDR3 DNA follows: TGTGCCAGCAGTTTCAGGGGGCTTGTAGAGACCCAGTACTTC.

This clone showed up just once. The J gene is TRBJ2-1, the V gene TRBV7-2; TRBD1 agrees at 11 bases. The CDR3 is 15 residues long. The V gene's germline CDR1 is SGHTA and CDR2 FQGNSA. J was trimmed by 4 bases and V by 5 bases; bases with no gene match: 4. The CDR3 here is CASSGRDRGYNEQFF. CDR3 coding DNA: TGTGCCAGCAGCGGCCGGGACAGGGGGTACAATGAGCAGTTCTTC.

The chain employs TRBV3-1 (or the pseudogene TRBV3-2) and TRBJ1-6; tentative D call: TRBD1 (6 bases). The V end was cut by 5 bases, the J end by 3 bases, with 11 bases between. There are 15 residues in the CDR3. The germline CDR1 and CDR2 sequences are LGHDT and YNNKEL (reference sequence). CDR3 DNA sequence: TGTGCCAGCAGCTTCGGACAGATCTATAATTCACCCCTCCACTTT. This sequence encodes CASSFGQIYNSPLHF.

In its sample, this clone was seen once. The chain has TRBV3-1 (or the pseudogene TRBV3-2) and TRBJ2-1; D is perhaps TRBD1 (6 bases). This CDR3 has 17 amino acids. With 2 bases removed from V and 5 bases from J, the gap between germline ends came to 19 bases. The germline V gene has CDR1 LGHDT and CDR2 YNNKEL (reference sequence). The CDR3: CASSQRGGRVRHNEQFF. In DNA, the CDR3 is TGTGCCAGCAGCCAAAGAGGGGGACGAGTTCGACACAATGAGCAGTTCTTC.

The chain links TRBV7-9 to TRBJ2-1, with 8 bases fitting TRBD2. The ends lost 5 bases at V and 5 bases at J; junction bases unmatched: 11. This CDR3 contains 16 residues. CDR1 is SEHNR and CDR2 is FQNEAQ in the germline V gene (reference sequence). This chain's CDR3 is CASSHHPGTRNNEQFF. DNA of the CDR3: TGTGCCAGCAGCCACCACCCCGGGACTAGAAACAATGAGCAGTTCTTC.

V is TRBV11-2 and J is TRBJ1-1; the D gene is possibly TRBD1 (5 bases). CDR1 SGHAT and CDR2 FQNNGV come from the germline V gene. Trimming took off 2 bases at V and 0 bases at J, with 7 bases between the two ends. The length of the CDR3 is 14 residues. The CDR3 DNA reads as TGTGCCAGCAGCTTACGACAGCTGAACACTGAAGCTTTCTTT. This encodes CASSLRQLNTEAFF.

J is TRBJ2-7 and V is TRBV19; 8 bases are a match to TRBD1. This CDR3 is 14 amino acids long. Germline loops: CDR1 LNHDA, CDR2 SQIVND (reference sequence). Trimming removed 3 bases from V and 3 bases from J; junction bases left unmatched: 4. CDR3 protein: CASSMRQGHYEQYF. CDR3 DNA sequence: TGTGCCAGTAGTATGAGACAGGGGCACTACGAGCAGTACTTC.

The V gene is TRBV5-1, the J gene TRBJ2-1, with 10 bases aligning to TRBD2. V shed 3 bases and J 4 bases; nucleotides not matched to a gene: 4. The germline gives CDR1 SGHRS, CDR2 YFSETQ. The CDR3 is made up of 15 amino acids. CDR3 sequence (DNA): TGCGCCAGCAGCTCAGCGGGAGGGGGGTACAATGAGCAGTTCTTC. Protein: CASSSAGGGYNEQFF.

This sequence joins TRBV4-1 and TRBJ1-6; D uncertain. The CDR3 totals 19 residues. Germline V gives CDR1 MGHRA, CDR2 YSYEKL. Between the trimmed V and J ends, which lost 0 bases and 0 bases, there was a span of 15 bases. The CDR3 loop reads CASSQEWPYGGSYNSPLHF. In nucleotides, the CDR3 is TGCGCCAGCAGCCAAGAATGGCCGTACGGAGGCTCCTATAATTCACCCCTCCACTTT.

This rearrangement joins TRBV10-1 to TRBJ2-1, with D possibly TRBD1 on 6 matching bases. Germline V gene data show CDR1 as WNHNN and CDR2 as SYGVQD (reference sequence). Trimming took 0 bases from V and 9 from J, leaving 12 bases between them. This CDR3 has 14 residues. The CDR3 DNA reads TGCGCCAGCAGTGAGTCTCGACAGGACGCTGAGCAGTTCTTC. This translates into CASSESRQDAEQFF.

The V and J genes are TRBV6-5 and TRBJ1-4; TRBD1 matches 10 bases. The CDR3 consists of 14 residues. Germline loops: CDR1 MNHEY, CDR2 SVGAGI. The V segment lost 5 bases and the J segment 7 bases; nucleotides outside the gene matches: 4. In DNA form, the CDR3 reads TGTGCCAGCAGTCGGGGGACAGGGGTTGAAAAACTGTTTTTT. It translates to CASSRGTGVEKLFF.

The rearrangement links TRBV6-5 to TRBJ2-7; 7 nucleotides line up with TRBD2. The germline CDR1 and CDR2 sequences are MNHEY and SVGAGI. V shed 4 bases and J 2 bases; nucleotides not matched to a gene: 8. The CDR3 contains 15 residues. The CDR3 sequence is CASSSRTRSAYEQYF. Written as DNA, the CDR3 is TGTGCCAGCAGTTCGAGGACTAGATCCGCCTACGAGCAGTACTTC.

The CDR3 region is CSASSGAGPREQFF. DNA for the CDR3: TGCAGTGCAAGTAGCGGGGCCGGGCCTAGGGAGCAGTTCTTC. The chain links TRBV20-1 to TRBJ2-1; 8 positions agree with TRBD2. CDR1 is DFQATT and CDR2 is SNEGSKA in the germline V gene (reference sequence). V lost 6 bases to trimming and J lost 10 bases; unmatched junction nucleotides: 14. The CDR3 extends over 14 amino acids.

The chain uses TRBV9 and TRBJ2-3; D may be TRBD1 (7 bases). Germline V CDR1 and CDR2: SGDLS, YYNGEE. The CDR3 extends over 15 amino acids. The V end lost 3 bases, the J end lost 2 bases, and 13 bases lay between the germline ends. CDR3 DNA: TGTGCCAGCAGCGGCGGGACAGTTCTCACAGATACGCAGTATTTT. Protein: CASSGGTVLTDTQYF. Using reference TRBV9 and TRBJ2-3 for the parts outside the CDR3, the full variable domain is DSGVTQTPKHLITATGQRVTLRCSPRSGDLSVYWYQQSLDQGLQFLIQYYNGEERAKGNILERFSAQQFPDLHSELNLSSLELGDSALYFCASSGGTVLTDTQYFGPGTRLTVL.

The rearrangement links TRBV27 to TRBJ2-3; 9 bases align to TRBD1. This CDR3 has 15 residues. V shed 4 bases, J shed 4 bases, and the junction held 6 bases outside the gene matches. Germline V gives CDR1 MNHEY, CDR2 SMNVEV (reference sequence). In nucleotides, the CDR3 is TGTGCCAGCAGTTCTCCGGGACAGGGCGCAGATACGCAGTATTTT. It specifies CASSSPGQGADTQYF.

The V gene is TRBV11-2, the J gene TRBJ2-2; TRBD2 agrees at 9 bases. Germline loops: CDR1 SGHAT, CDR2 FQNNGV. This CDR3 is 16 amino acids long. J lost 6 bases, V lost 1 base, and 6 bases had no gene match. The CDR3: CASSLVAGDRSGELFF. The CDR3 bases are TGTGCCAGCAGCTTAGTAGCGGGAGATAGGTCCGGGGAGCTGTTTTTT.

The chain combines TRBV9 with TRBJ1-5; D unclear. Between the trimmed V and J ends, which lost 0 bases and 6 bases, there was a span of 10 bases. The CDR3 runs 14 residues. Germline-derived CDR1 and CDR2 are SGDLS and YYNGEE. Here the CDR3 reads CASSVGSIGQPQHF. The CDR3 DNA reads as TGTGCCAGCAGCGTAGGAAGTATCGGTCAGCCCCAGCATTTT.

The gene calls are TRBV30 and TRBJ1-1; possible D gene TRBD1, 6 bases. V lost 1 base and J 0 bases, leaving 12 bases between the germline ends. The V gene's germline CDR1 is GTSNPN and CDR2 SVGIG (reference sequence). The CDR3 covers 15 residues. CDR3 region: CAWSDPRGMNTEAFF. The CDR3 DNA sequence: TGTGCCTGGAGTGACCCCAGGGGCATGAACACTGAAGCTTTCTTT.

A single count supports this clone. The rearrangement joins TRBV2 to TRBJ1-5; D is uncertain. From germline, CDR1 is SNHLY and CDR2 FYNNEI. The CDR3 consists of 14 residues. The V end lost 6 bases, the J end lost 4 bases, and 13 bases lay between the germline ends. The CDR3 nucleotides are TGTGCCAGCAGGGAAAGGGAGTTAAATCAGCCCCAGCATTTT. Its translation: CASRERELNQPQHF.

The rearrangement uses TRBV3-1 (or the pseudogene TRBV3-2) and TRBJ2-5; 7 bases match TRBD2. CDR3 length equals 16 residues. With 1 base clipped from V and 0 bases from J, the junction kept 5 bases outside the gene matches. The germline gives CDR1 LGHDT, CDR2 YNNKEL (reference sequence). CDR3: CASSQGWGGYQETQYF. The CDR3 DNA follows: TGTGCCAGCAGCCAAGGGTGGGGGGGATACCAAGAGACCCAGTACTTC.

The rearrangement uses TRBV18 and TRBJ1-1, with D possibly matching TRBD1 (6 bases). The CDR3 has 14 residues. V was pared by 1 base and J by 1 base, with 7 bases between. Germline CDR1 reads KGHSH; CDR2 reads LQKENI. The CDR3 is CASSPRQANTEAFF. CDR3 DNA sequence: TGTGCCAGCTCACCACGACAGGCGAACACTGAAGCTTTCTTT.

The J gene is TRBJ1-1, the V gene TRBV29-1; 10 positions match TRBD1. CDR1 is SQVTM and CDR2 is ANQGSEA in the germline V gene. The CDR3 is made up of 13 amino acids. J gave up 1 base and V 6 bases, and 2 bases lay outside the gene matches. Here the CDR3 DNA reads TGCAGCGTGGACAGGGGGGGGAACACTGAAGCTTTCTTT. It yields the protein CSVDRGGNTEAFF. Full variable domain (missing parts from reference TRBV29-1 and TRBJ1-1): SAVISQKPSRDICQRGTSLTIQCQVDSQVTMMFWYRQQPGQSLTLIATANQGSEATYESGFVIDKFPISRPNLTFSTLTVSNMSPEDSSIYLCSVDRGGNTEAFFGQGTRLTVV.